The 14 T cell receptor beta chains reported below all come from one sample, sequenced in a study of OX40 agonist ivuxolimab in advanced cancers. Clones were read by immunoSEQ multiplex PCR, and TCRdb kept only the in-frame ones, dropping some. The table includes tens of thousands of clones, approximately 90% detected once. This material consisted of CD4+ or CD8+ T cells sorted from blood, taken in a trial of the OX40 agonist ivuxolimab. These receptor sequences come from an adult with an advanced solid tumor such as melanoma, head and neck, liver or kidney cancer.

The chain couples TRBV28 to TRBJ2-6; D remains unclear. The CDR3 sequence is 12 residues long. CDR1 is MDHEN and CDR2 is SYDVKM in the germline V gene. Trimming stripped 6 bases from V and 4 bases from J, with 4 bases between. The CDR3 region is CASRGGANVLTF. The CDR3 region has the DNA TGTGCCAGCAGGGGGGGGGCCAACGTCCTGACTTTC.

This clone turned up a few times. This rearrangement joins TRBV5-1 to TRBJ2-1; no firm D call. In germline, CDR1 is SGHRS, CDR2 YFSETQ. V was clipped by 0 bases and J by 0 bases, with 10 bases between them. This CDR3 contains 16 residues. CDR3 residues: CASSLAGSSSYNEQFF. In nucleotides, the CDR3 is TGCGCCAGCAGCTTGGCGGGCTCGAGCTCCTACAATGAGCAGTTCTTC.

The chain employs TRBV5-1 and TRBJ2-7; D is perhaps TRBD2 (6 bases). Trimming removed 4 bases at V and 1 base at J, with 15 bases between. Germline V gene sequence: CDR1 SGHRS, CDR2 YFSETQ. The CDR3 length is 15 residues. For the CDR3, the DNA is TGCGCCAGCAGCGGGCGGCGACTAGATTCCTACGAGCAGTACTTC. As protein: CASSGRRLDSYEQYF.

The CDR3 region is CASSPWEGYNEQFF. The CDR3 DNA sequence: TGTGCCAGCAGCCCTTGGGAGGGATACAATGAGCAGTTCTTC. V usage is TRBV9 and J usage is TRBJ2-1; 7 bases match TRBD2. V shed 4 bases, J shed 4 bases, and the junction held 5 bases outside the gene matches. This CDR3 has 14 amino acids. Germline V gives CDR1 SGDLS, CDR2 YYNGEE. The whole variable domain, remainder taken from reference TRBV9 and TRBJ2-1, is DSGVTQTPKHLITATGQRVTLRCSPRSGDLSVYWYQQSLDQGLQFLIQYYNGEERAKGNILERFSAQQFPDLHSELNLSSLELGDSALYFCASSPWEGYNEQFFGPGTRLTVL.

The V call is TRBV7-9, the J call TRBJ1-2, with 11 bases lining up with TRBD1. Germline trimming cut 5 bases from V and 1 base from J; bases unmatched to any gene: 9. This CDR3 has 17 residues. Germline V gene lookup returns CDR1 SEHNR and CDR2 FQNEAQ (reference sequence). CDR3 amino acids: CASSPTRTGGSNYGYTF. As DNA, the CDR3 is TGTGCCAGCAGCCCAACCCGGACAGGGGGCAGTAACTATGGCTACACCTTC. The whole variable domain, remainder taken from reference TRBV7-9 and TRBJ1-2, is DTGVSQNPRHKITKRGQNVTFRCDPISEHNRLYWYRQTLGQGPEFLTYFQNEAQLEKSRLLSDRFSAERPKGSFSTLEIQRTEQGDSAMYLCASSPTRTGGSNYGYTFGSGTRLTVV.

The chain uses TRBV28 and TRBJ1-2, with D possibly matching TRBD1 (6 bases). Germline CDR1 reads MDHEN; CDR2 reads SYDVKM. The germline V and J ends were trimmed by 6 bases and 0 bases, with 14 bases remaining between them. The CDR3 length is 15 residues. CDR3 protein: CASRIRDTPNYGYTF. DNA of the CDR3: TGTGCCAGCAGGATCCGGGACACCCCTAACTATGGCTACACCTTC.

The genes are TRBV19 and TRBJ2-1, with a possible D match to TRBD1 (6 bases). Trimming took 10 bases from V and 2 from J, leaving 15 bases between them. Germline V gives CDR1 LNHDA, CDR2 SQIVND (reference sequence). The CDR3 spans 14 residues. Here the CDR3 DNA reads TGTGCCATGGGGCAGGGGCACACCTACAATGAGCAGTTCTTC. It specifies CAMGQGHTYNEQFF.

The chain has TRBV2 and TRBJ2-2; D remains ambiguous. V was trimmed by 0 bases and J by 8 bases, leaving 7 bases between them. Germline V gives CDR1 SNHLY, CDR2 FYNNEI. CDR3 length: 13 residues. In DNA form, the CDR3 reads TGTGCCAGCAGTGAAGCCCCGGAGGGGGAGCTGTTTTTT. It codes for CASSEAPEGELFF. Together with reference TRBV2 and TRBJ2-2, the CDR3 gives the full variable domain: EPEVTQTPSHQVTQMGQEVILRCVPISNHLYFYWYRQILGQKVEFLVSFYNNEISEKSEIFDDQFSVERPDGSNFTLKIRSTKLEDSAMYFCASSEAPEGELFFGEGSRLTVL.

The chain carries TRBV19 and TRBJ2-7, with D tentatively TRBD1 or TRBD2 (6 bases each). Between the trimmed V and J ends, which lost 0 bases and 7 bases, there was a span of 10 bases. The CDR3 is 13 amino acids. The germline V gene has CDR1 LNHDA and CDR2 SQIVND (reference sequence). The CDR3 reads CASSIDRGAEQYF. The CDR3 nucleotides read TGTGCCAGTAGTATAGATAGGGGGGCAGAGCAGTACTTC.

The CDR3 spells CASSPSPARDKVLRQYF. Written as DNA, the CDR3 is TGCGCCAGCAGCCCCTCCCCCGCGAGAGACAAGGTTCTACGTCAATACTTC. The chain uses TRBV4-1 and TRBJ2-5; the D is unclear. The CDR3 covers 17 residues. V was pared by 4 bases and J by 14 bases, with 32 bases between. Germline CDR1 and CDR2: MGHRA and YSYEKL.

Concerning this clone itself: Other nucleotide sequences from this sample produce the same CDR3. The chain is built from TRBV5-1 and TRBJ2-5; 9 positions agree with TRBD1. CDR1 and CDR2 from the germline V gene are SGHRS and YFSETQ. The CDR3 spans 14 residues. The V gene end was trimmed by 4 bases and the J gene end by 1 base; junction bases not matched to a gene: 2. The CDR3 region is CASSLGQGQETQYF. CDR3 nucleotides: TGCGCCAGCAGCCTGGGACAGGGCCAAGAGACCCAGTACTTC. The whole variable domain, remainder taken from reference TRBV5-1 and TRBJ2-5, is KAGVTQTPRYLIKTRGQQVTLSCSPISGHRSVSWYQQTPGQGLQFLFEYFSETQRNKGNFPGRFSGRQFSNSRSEMNVSTLELGDSALYLCASSLGQGQETQYFGPGTRLLVL.

The CDR3 DNA reads as TGTGCCAGCAGCCCGAAATTGGGATTTGAAAACACTGAAGCTTTCTTT. Amino acids: CASSPKLGFENTEAFF. The chain recombines TRBV11-3 with TRBJ1-1; D is undetermined. CDR3 size: 16 residues. V lost 5 bases and J 2 bases, leaving 18 bases between the germline ends. Germline assignment: CDR1 SGHNT and CDR2 YENEEA.

This rearrangement joins TRBV7-2 to TRBJ2-7, with 14 bases aligning to TRBD2. The CDR3 covers 17 residues. Trimming at V came to 5 bases and at J to 3 bases, leaving 9 bases not matched to a gene. Germline V gives CDR1 SGHTA, CDR2 FQGNSA. The CDR3 nucleotides are TGTGCCAGCAGCAGAGGGACTAGCGGGGGAAAGGGCTACGAGCAGTACTTC. This encodes CASSRGTSGGKGYEQYF. Filled out from reference TRBV7-2 and TRBJ2-7, the complete variable domain reads GAGVSQSPSNKVTEKGKDVELRCDPISGHTALYWYRQSLGQGLEFLIYFQGNSAPDKSGLPSDRFSAERTGGSVSTLTIQRTQQEDSAVYLCASSRGTSGGKGYEQYFGPGTRLTVT.

This chain connects TRBV4-2 to TRBJ1-3; D gene uncertain. Looked up from germline, CDR1 is LGHNA and CDR2 is YNFKEQ. This CDR3 has 15 residues. V shed 4 bases and J shed 4 bases, with 14 bases lying between them. The CDR3 nucleotides are TGTGCCAGCAGCCGAGACACTGTTCGCGGAAACACCATATATTTT. It codes for CASSRDTVRGNTIYF.